The source of this T cell receptor beta chain is a study of T cell clones after liver transplantation. Thawed unstimulated PBMCs were FACS-sorted by CD3, CD4 and CD8 into two populations. The repertoire was sequenced with immunoSEQ multiplex PCR; TCRdb's copy has only in-frame clones and lacks some. The sample includes 70,000 to 80,000 clones, under 95% of them seen just once. Trimming cost V 3 bases and J 2 bases, with 3 bases left between them. CDR3 length: 12 residues. The V gene's germline CDR1 is SNHLY and CDR2 FYNNEI. This rearrangement joins TRBV2 to TRBJ2-3; D unresolved. The sample was CD4+ T cells from blood, taken before liver transplant. The sequence was obtained from a human donor who received a liver transplant. The chain's CDR3 is CASSEYTDTQYF. The CDR3 DNA reads TGTGCCAGCAGTGAGTACACAGATACGCAGTATTTT.